The sequence of this T cell receptor (beta chain) was determined in a study of T cell responses to AZD1222 COVID-19 vaccine. Study overall: Doses given second, at about 4 or about 12 weeks, were pooled.

The CDR3 sequence is 15 residues long. V shed 5 bases and J shed 4 bases, with 12 bases lying between them. In germline, CDR1 is SEHNR, CDR2 FQNEAQ (reference sequence). General study findings and limits: Most donors were white British and more were female, and clonal diversity was possibly underestimated. Repertoire sampling occurred only after the peak T cell response. CD4 TCRs linked to vaccination spanned spike, dominating at 160-218 and 743-854.

A note on this clone: Its matching antigen is unknown.

Measured with immunoSEQ multiplex PCR; TCRdb has only the in-frame clones, and not every one. Among 95,000 to 110,000 clones listed, over 85% were seen once. The chain joins TRBV7-9 to TRBJ2-6; D is ambiguous. This specimen consisted of peripheral blood, obtained on day 0 of AZD1222 vaccination. The source is an adult in good health. In DNA, the CDR3 is TGTGCCAGCAGCCTACAAGTACCCGGGGCCAACGTCCTGACTTTC. This translates into CASSLQVPGANVLTF.